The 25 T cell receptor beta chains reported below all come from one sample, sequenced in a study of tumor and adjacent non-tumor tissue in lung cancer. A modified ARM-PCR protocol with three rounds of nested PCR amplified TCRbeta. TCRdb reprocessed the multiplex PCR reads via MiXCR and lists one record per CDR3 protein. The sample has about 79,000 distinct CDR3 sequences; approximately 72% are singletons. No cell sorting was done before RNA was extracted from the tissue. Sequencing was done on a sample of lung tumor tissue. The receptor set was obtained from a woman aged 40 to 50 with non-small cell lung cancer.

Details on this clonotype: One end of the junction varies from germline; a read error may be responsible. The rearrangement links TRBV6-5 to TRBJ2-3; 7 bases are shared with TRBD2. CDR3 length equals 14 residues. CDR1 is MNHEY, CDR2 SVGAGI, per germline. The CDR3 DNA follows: TGTGCCAGCAGTTACTCCCCGGGAGGCAGATACGCAGTATTT. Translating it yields CASSYSPGGRYAVF.

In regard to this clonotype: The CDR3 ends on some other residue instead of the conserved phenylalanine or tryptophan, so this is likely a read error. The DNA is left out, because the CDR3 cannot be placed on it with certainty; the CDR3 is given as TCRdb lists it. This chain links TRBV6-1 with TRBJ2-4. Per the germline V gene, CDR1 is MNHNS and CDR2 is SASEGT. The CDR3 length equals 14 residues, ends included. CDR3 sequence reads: CASSERGLWGIHYL.

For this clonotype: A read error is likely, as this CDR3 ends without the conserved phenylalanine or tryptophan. The CDR3 bases are TGCGCCAGCAGCCGACAAGCGGGGGGGTCAGATACGCAGTATTTA. Encoded protein: CASSRQAGGSDTQYL. The J gene is TRBJ2-3, the V gene TRBV6-5, with TRBD2 identical over 10 bases. The CDR3 extends over 15 amino acids. The germline V gene has CDR1 MNHEY and CDR2 SVGAGI.

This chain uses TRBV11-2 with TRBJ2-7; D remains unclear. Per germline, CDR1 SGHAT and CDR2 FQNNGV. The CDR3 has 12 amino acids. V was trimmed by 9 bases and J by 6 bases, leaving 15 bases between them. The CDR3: CARSRSEFEQYF. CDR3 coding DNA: TGTGCCAGGAGTCGGTCAGAGTTCGAGCAGTACTTC.

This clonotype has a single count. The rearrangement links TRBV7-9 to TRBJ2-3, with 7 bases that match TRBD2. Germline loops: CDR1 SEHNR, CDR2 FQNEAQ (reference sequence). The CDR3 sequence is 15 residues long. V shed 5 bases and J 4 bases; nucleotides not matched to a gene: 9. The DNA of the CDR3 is TGTGCCAGCAGCCCTGGACTAGTGGTTCCAGATACGCAGTATTTT. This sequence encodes CASSPGLVVPDTQYF.

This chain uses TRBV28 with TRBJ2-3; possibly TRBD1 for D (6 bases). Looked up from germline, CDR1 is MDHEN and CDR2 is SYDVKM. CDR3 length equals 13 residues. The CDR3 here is CVGSLTGPDTQYF. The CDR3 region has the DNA TGTGTCGGCAGTTTAACAGGGCCAGATACGCAGTATTTT.

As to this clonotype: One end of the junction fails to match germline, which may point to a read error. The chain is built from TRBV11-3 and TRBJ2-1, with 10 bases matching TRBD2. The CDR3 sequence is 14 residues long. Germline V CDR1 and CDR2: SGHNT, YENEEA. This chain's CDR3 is CVSSGGDSYNVQFF. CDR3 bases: TGTGTCAGCAGCGGGGGGGACTCCTACAATGTGCAGTTCTTC.

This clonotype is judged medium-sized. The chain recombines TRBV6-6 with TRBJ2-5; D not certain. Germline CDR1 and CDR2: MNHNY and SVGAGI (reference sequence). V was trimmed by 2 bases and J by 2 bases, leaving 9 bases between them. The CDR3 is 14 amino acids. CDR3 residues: CASSYRYGQETQYF. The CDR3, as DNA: TGTGCCAGCAGTTACCGGTACGGACAAGAGACCCAGTACTTC.

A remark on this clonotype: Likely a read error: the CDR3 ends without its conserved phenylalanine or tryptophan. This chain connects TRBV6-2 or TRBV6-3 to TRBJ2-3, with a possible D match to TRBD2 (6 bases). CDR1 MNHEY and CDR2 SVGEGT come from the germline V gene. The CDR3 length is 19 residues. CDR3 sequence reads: CASSYSVSQRVYTTDTQYL. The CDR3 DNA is TGTGCCAGCAGTTACTCGGTATCGCAGCGGGTCTACACCACAGATACACAGTATTTG.

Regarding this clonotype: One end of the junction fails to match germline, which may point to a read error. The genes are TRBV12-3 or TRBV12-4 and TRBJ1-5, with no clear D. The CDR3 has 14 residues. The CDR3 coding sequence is TGTGCCAGCAGTTTCCTAGGCCTCAATCAGTCCCATCGTTTT. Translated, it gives CASSFLGLNQSHRF.

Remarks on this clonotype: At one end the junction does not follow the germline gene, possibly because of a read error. The CDR3 here is CVSSYRGSITDTQYF. The CDR3, as DNA: TGTGTCAGCAGTTACAGGGGAAGCATCACAGATACGCAGTATTTT. V usage is TRBV6-2 or TRBV6-3 and J usage is TRBJ2-3, with TRBD1 matching 7 bases. The CDR3 spans 15 residues. CDR1 is MNHEY and CDR2 is SVGEGT in the germline V gene.

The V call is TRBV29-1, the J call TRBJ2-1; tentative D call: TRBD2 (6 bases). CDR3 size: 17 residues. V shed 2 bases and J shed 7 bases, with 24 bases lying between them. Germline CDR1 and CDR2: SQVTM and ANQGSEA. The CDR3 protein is CSVEPTLCQGGINEQFF. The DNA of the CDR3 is TGCAGCGTTGAACCAACCCTCTGCCAGGGAGGTATAAATGAGCAGTTCTTC.

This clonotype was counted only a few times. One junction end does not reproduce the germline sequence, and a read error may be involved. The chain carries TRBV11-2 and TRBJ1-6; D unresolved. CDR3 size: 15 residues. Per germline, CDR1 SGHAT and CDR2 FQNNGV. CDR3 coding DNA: TGTGCCAGCAGTTTAGCCTCGGGGAATAATTCACCCGTCCATTTT. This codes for CASSLASGNNSPVHF.

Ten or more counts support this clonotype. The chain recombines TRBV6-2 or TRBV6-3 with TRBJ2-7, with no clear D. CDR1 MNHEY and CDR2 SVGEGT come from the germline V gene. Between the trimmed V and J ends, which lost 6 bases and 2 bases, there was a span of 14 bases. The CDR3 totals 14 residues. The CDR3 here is CASSPQTDTYEQYF. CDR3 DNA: TGTGCCAGCAGCCCCCAGACGGATACCTACGAGCAGTACTTC.

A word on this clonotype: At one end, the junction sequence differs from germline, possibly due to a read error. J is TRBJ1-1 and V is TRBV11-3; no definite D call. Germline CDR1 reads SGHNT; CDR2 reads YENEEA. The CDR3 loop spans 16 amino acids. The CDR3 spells CASSFKARYGNTEAFF. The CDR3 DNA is TGTGCCAGCAGCTTTAAGGCGCGTTATGGGAACACCGAAGCTTTCTTT.

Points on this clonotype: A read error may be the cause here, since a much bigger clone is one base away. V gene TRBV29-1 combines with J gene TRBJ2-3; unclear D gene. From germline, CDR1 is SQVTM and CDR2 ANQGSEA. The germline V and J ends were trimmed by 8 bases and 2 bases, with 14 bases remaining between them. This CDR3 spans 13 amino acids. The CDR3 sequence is CSIPQGPTDTQYF. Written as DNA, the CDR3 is TGCAGCATTCCTCAAGGGCCCACAGATACGCAGTATTTT.

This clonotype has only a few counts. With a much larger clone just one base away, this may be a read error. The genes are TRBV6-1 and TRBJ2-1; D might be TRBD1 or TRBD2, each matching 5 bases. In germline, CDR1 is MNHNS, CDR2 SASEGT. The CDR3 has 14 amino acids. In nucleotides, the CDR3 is TGTGCCAGCAGTGAAGGGGGGTCCTACGATGAGCAGTTCTTC. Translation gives CASSEGGSYDEQFF.

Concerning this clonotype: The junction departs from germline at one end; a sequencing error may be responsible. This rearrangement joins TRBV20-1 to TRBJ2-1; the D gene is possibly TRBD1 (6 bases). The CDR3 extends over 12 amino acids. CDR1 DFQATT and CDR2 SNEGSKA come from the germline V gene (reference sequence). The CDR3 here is CNAGGRVGEQFF. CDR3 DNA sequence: TGCAATGCTGGGGGCAGGGTTGGGGAGCAGTTCTTC.

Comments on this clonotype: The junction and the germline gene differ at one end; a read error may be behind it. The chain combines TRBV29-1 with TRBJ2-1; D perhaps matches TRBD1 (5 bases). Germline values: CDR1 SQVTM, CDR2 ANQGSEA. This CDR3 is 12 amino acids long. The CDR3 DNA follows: TGCAGCGTTGAGCCAGGGATCAATGAGCAATTCTTC. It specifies CSVEPGINEQFF.

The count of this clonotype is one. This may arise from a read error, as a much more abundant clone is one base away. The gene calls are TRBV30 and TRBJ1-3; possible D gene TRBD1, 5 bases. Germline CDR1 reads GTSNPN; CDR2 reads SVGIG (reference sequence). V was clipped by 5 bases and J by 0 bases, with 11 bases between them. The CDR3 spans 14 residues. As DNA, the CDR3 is TGTGCCTGGGGTGGGGGAGTCTCTGGAAACACCATATATTTT. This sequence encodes CAWGGGVSGNTIYF.

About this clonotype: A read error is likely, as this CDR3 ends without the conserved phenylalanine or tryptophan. CDR3 DNA sequence: TGTGCCAGCAACTTAGTTGGCGGGGGGGAAAGCACAGATACACAGTATTTA. Translating it yields CASNLVGGGESTDTQYL. The rearrangement links TRBV11-2 to TRBJ2-3; 9 bases are shared with TRBD2. This CDR3 has 17 amino acids. Looked up from germline, CDR1 is SGHAT and CDR2 is FQNNGV.

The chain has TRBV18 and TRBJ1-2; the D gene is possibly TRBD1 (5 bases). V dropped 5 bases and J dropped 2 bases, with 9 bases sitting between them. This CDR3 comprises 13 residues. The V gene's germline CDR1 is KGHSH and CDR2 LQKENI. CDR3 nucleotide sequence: TGTGCCAGCTCAATAGGGGCGAACTATGGCTACACCTTC. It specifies CASSIGANYGYTF.

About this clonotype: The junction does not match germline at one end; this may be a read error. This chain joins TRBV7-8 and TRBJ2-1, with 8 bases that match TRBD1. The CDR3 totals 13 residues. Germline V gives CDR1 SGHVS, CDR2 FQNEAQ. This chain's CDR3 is CANSRSGGNEHFF. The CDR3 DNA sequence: TGTGCCAACAGCCGCTCAGGGGGCAATGAGCACTTCTTC. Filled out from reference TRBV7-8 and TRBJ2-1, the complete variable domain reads GAGVSQSPRYKVAKRGQDVALRCDPISGHVSLFWYQQALGQGPEFLTYFQNEAQLDKSGLPSDRFFAERPEGSVSTLKIQRTQQEDSAVYLCANSRSGGNEHFFGPGTRLTVL.

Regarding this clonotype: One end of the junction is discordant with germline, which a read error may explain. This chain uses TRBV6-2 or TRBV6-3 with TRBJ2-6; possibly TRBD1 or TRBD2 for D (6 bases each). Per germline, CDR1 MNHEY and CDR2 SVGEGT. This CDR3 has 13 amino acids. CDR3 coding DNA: TGTGCCAGACGGGACCCGGGGGCCAACGTCATGACTTTC. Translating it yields CARRDPGANVMTF.

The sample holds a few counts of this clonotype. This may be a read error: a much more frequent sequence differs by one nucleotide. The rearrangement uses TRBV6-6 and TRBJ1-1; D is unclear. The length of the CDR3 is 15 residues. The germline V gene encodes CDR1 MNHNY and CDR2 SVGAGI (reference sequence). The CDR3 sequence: CASGYAQPEGTEAFF. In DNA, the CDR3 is TGTGCCAGCGGTTACGCCCAGCCGGAGGGAACTGAAGCTTTCTTT.